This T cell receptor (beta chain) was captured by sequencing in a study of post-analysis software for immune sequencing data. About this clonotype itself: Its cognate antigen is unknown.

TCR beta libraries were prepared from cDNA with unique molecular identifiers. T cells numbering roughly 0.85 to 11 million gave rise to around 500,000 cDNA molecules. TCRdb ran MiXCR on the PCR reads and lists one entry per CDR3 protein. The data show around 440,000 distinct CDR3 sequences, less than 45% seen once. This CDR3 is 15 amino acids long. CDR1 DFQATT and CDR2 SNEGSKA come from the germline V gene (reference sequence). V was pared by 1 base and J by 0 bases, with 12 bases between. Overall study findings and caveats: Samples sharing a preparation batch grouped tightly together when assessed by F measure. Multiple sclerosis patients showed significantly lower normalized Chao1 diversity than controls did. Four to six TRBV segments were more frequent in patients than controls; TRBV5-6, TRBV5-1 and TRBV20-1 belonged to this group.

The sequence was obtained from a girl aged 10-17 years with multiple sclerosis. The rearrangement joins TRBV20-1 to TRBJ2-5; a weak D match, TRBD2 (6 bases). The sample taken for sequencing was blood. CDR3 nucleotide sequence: TGCAGTGCTAGAGCAGCAGGGAGGTACCAAGAGACCCAGTACTTC. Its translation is CSARAAGRYQETQYF.